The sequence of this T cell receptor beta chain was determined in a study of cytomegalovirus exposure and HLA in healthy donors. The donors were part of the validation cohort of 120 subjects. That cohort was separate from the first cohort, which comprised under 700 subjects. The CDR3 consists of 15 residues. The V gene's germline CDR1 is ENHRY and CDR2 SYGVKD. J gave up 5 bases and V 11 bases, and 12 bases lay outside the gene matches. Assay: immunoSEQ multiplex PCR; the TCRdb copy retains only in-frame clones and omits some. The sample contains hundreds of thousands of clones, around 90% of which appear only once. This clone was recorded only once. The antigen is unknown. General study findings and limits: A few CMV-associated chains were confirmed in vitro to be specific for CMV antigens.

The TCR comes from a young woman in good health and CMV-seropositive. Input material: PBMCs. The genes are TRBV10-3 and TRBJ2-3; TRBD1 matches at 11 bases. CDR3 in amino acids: CAAKSDRGQVDTQYF. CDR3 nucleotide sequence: TGTGCCGCCAAATCGGACAGGGGGCAAGTAGATACGCAGTATTTT.